One and the same sample provided the 2 T cell receptor beta chains below, sequenced in a study of blood T cell repertoires in COVID-19. Measured with immunoSEQ multiplex PCR; TCRdb has only the in-frame clones, and not every one. Of around 300,000 clones listed, around nine tenths are singletons. Sequenced material: peripheral blood. The receptors were sampled from a man aged 45-60 years with active or convalescent COVID-19.

J is TRBJ2-4 and V is TRBV21-1; the table's TRBD1 call for D was not verified on the DNA. TRBV21-1 is flagged as a pseudogene. This CDR3 comprises 15 residues. In DNA, the CDR3 is TGTGCCAGCAGCAGAAGTCCCCGCAGGGGGGACATTCAGTACTTC. Its translation: CASSRSPRRGDIQYF.

The V call is TRBV4-2, the J call TRBJ1-6; D ambiguous. Germline V CDR1 and CDR2: LGHNA, YNFKEQ. The CDR3 is 14 residues long. V shed 0 bases and J shed 11 bases, with 11 bases lying between them. The CDR3 DNA is TGTGCCAGCAGCCAAGATACGGGGTCTACACCCCTCCACTTT. This translates into CASSQDTGSTPLHF.